This T cell receptor (beta chain) is from a study of blood T cell repertoires in COVID-19. Generated by immunoSEQ multiplex PCR, the TCRdb table keeps only in-frame clones and is missing some. The table lists around 310,000 clones, 80% to 90% of them singletons, with less than 6.5% in the top ten. V was cut by 3 bases and J by 5 bases, with 16 bases left in between. CDR3 size: 14 residues. CDR1 and CDR2 (germline): GTSNPN, SVGIG (reference sequence). The cohort comprised adults aged roughly 18 to 90 years residing in about 25 US areas. The chain has TRBV30 and TRBJ1-1; D might be TRBD1 (5 bases). Sequenced input: PBMCs or T cells enriched from blood (not recorded which). The TCR was taken from a young man who had recovered from COVID-19. In nucleotides, the CDR3 is TGTGCCTGGAGAGATGGCTCAGGGCGGACTGAAGCTTTCTTT. Encoded protein: CAWRDGSGRTEAFF.